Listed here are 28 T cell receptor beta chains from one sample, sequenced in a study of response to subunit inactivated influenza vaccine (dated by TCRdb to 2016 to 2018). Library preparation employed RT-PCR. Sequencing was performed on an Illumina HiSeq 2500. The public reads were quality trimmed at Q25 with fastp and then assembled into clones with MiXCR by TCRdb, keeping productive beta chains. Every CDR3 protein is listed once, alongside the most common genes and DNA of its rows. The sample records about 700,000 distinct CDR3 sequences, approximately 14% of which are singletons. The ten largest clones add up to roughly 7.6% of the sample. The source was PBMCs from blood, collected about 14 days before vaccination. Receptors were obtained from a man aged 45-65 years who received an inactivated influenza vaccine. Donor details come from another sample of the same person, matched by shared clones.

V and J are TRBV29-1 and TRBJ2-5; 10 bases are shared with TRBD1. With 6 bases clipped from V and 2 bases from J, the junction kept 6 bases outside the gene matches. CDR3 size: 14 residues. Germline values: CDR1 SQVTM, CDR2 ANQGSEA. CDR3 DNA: TGCAGCGTAAGACAGGGGGCTGGGCAAGAGACCCAGTACTTC. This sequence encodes CSVRQGAGQETQYF.

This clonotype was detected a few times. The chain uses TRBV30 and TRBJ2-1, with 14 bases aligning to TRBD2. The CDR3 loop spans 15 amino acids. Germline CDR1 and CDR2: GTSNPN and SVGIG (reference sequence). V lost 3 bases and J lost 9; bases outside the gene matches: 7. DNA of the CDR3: TGTGCCTGGAGCCCGGGACTAGCGGGAGTCGGTGAGCAGTTCTTC. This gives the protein CAWSPGLAGVGEQFF.

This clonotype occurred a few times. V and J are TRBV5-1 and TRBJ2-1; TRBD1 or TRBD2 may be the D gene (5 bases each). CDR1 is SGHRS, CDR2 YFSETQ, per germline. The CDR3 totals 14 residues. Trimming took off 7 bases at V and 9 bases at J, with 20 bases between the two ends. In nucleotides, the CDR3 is TGCGCCAGCGGACCGGGGACGACGGCCAGTGAGCAGTTCTTC. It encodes CASGPGTTASEQFF.

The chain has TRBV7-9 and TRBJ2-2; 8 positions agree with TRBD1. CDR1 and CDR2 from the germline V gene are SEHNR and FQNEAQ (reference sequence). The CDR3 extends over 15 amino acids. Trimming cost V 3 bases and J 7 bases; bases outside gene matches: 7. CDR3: CASSFRTGLGGELFF. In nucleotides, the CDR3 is TGTGCCAGCAGCTTCCGGACAGGGCTGGGCGGGGAGCTGTTTTTT. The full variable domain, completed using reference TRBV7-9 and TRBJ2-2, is DTGVSQNPRHKITKRGQNVTFRCDPISEHNRLYWYRQTLGQGPEFLTYFQNEAQLEKSRLLSDRFSAERPKGSFSTLEIQRTEQGDSAMYLCASSFRTGLGGELFFGEGSRLTVL.

The CDR3 here is CASSDLSQINTEAFF. DNA of the CDR3: TGTGCCAGTAGTGACTTAAGTCAAATCAACACTGAAGCTTTCTTT. The chain is built from TRBV19 and TRBJ1-1; D unclear. Germline V CDR1 and CDR2: LNHDA, SQIVND (reference sequence). The CDR3 is 15 amino acids. With 5 bases removed from V and 2 bases from J, the gap between germline ends came to 15 bases.

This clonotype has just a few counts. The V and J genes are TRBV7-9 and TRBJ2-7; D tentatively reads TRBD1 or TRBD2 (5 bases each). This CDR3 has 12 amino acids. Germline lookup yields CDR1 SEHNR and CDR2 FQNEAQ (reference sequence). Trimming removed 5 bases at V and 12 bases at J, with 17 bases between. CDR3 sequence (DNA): TGTGCCAGCAGCCATGGGCCAGGGAGCCCGTACTTC. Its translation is CASSHGPGSPYF.

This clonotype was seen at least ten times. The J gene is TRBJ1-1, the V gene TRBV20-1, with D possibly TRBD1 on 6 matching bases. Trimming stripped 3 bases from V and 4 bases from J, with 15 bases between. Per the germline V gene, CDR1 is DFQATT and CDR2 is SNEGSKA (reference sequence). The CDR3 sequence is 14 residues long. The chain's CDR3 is CSASVEGDITEAFF. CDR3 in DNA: TGCAGTGCTAGTGTTGAGGGGGATATCACTGAAGCTTTCTTT.

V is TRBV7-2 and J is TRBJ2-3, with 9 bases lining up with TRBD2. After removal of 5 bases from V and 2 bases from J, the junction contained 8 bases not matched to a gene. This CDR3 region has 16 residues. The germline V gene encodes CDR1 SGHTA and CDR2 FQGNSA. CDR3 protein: CASSNWGGRATDTQYF. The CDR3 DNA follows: TGTGCCAGCAGCAATTGGGGCGGGAGGGCCACAGATACGCAGTATTTT. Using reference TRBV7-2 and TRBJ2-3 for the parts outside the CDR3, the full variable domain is GAGVSQSPSNKVTEKGKDVELRCDPISGHTALYWYRQSLGQGLEFLIYFQGNSAPDKSGLPSDRFSAERTGGSVSTLTIQRTQQEDSAVYLCASSNWGGRATDTQYFGPGTRLTVL.

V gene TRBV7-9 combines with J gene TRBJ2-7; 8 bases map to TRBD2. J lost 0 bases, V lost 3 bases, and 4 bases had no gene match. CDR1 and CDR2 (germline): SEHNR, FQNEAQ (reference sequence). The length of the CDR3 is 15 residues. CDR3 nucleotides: TGTGCCAGCAGCTTGCCTAGCGGGCCCTCCTACGAGCAGTACTTC. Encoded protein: CASSLPSGPSYEQYF.

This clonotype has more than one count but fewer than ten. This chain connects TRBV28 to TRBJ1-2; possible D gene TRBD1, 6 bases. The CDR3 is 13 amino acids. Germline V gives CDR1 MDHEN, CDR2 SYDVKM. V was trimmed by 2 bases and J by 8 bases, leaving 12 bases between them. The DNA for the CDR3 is TGTGCCAGCAGTTTACAGGGGTCAGGAGGCTACACCTTC. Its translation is CASSLQGSGGYTF.

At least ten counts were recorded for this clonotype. The CDR3 sequence is CASSHDSLAYGYTF. CDR3 nucleotides: TGTGCCAGCAGCCACGACAGCCTTGCCTATGGCTACACCTTC. The chain is built from TRBV14 and TRBJ1-2; D perhaps matches TRBD1 (5 bases). Germline loops: CDR1 SGHDN, CDR2 FVKESK. Trimming took off 3 bases at V and 4 bases at J, with 12 bases between the two ends. The CDR3 loop spans 14 amino acids.

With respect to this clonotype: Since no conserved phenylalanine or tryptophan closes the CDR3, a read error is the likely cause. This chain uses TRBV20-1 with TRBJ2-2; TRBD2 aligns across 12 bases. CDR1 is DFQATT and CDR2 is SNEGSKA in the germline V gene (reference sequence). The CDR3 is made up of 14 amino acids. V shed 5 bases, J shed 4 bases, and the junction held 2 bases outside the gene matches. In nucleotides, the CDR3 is TGCAGTGCTCCACTAGCGGGGGGCACCGGGGAGCTGTTTTTG. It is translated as CSAPLAGGTGELFL.

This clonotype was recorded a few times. CDR3 nucleotides: TGTGCCAGCAGTCGACCGTACACAGATACGCAGTATTTT. Its translation: CASSRPYTDTQYF. The chain joins TRBV6-2 or TRBV6-3 to TRBJ2-3; D remains ambiguous. Trimming pared 5 bases from V and 2 bases from J, leaving 8 bases between. This CDR3 comprises 13 residues. Germline CDR1 MNHEY, CDR2 SVGEGT.

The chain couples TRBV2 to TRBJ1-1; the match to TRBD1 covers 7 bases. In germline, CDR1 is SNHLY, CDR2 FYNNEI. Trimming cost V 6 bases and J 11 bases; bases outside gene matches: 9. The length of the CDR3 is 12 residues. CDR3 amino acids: CASSLDRVTAFF. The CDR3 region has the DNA TGTGCCAGCAGCCTCGACAGGGTAACTGCTTTCTTT.

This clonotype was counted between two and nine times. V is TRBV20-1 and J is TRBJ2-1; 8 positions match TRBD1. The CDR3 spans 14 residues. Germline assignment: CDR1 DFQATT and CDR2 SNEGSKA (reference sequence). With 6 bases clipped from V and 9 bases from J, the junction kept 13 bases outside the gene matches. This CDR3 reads CSAQQGEINGEQFF. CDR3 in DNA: TGCAGTGCGCAACAGGGGGAGATCAACGGTGAGCAGTTCTTC.

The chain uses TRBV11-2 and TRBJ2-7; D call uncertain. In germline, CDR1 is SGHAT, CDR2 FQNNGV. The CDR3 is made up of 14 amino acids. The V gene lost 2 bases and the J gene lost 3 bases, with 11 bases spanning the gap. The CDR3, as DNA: TGTGCCAGCAGCTTAAGCAGGTCTCTCTACGAGCAGTACTTC. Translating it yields CASSLSRSLYEQYF.

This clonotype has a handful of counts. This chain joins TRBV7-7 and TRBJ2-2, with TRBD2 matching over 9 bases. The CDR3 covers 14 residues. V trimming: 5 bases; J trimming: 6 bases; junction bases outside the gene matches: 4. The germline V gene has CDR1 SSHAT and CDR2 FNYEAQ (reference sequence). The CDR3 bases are TGTGCCAGCAGCCCGATAGCGGGAGCCGGGGAGCTGTTTTTT. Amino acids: CASSPIAGAGELFF.

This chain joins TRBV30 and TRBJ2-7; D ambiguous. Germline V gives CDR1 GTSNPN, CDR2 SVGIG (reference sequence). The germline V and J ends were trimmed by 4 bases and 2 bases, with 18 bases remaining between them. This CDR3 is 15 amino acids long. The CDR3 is CAWTLGLSGAYEQYF. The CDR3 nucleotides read TGTGCCTGGACCCTGGGCCTTTCTGGGGCCTACGAGCAGTACTTC.

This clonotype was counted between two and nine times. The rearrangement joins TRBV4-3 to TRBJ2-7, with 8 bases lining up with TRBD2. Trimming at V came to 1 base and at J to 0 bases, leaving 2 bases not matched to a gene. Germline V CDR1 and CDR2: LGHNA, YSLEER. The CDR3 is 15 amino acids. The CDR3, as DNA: TGCGCCAGCAGCCAAGTAGCGGGATACTCCTACGAGCAGTACTTC. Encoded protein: CASSQVAGYSYEQYF.

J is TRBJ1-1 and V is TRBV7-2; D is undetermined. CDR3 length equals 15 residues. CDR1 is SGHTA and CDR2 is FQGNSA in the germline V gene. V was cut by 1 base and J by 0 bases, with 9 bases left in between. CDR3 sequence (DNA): TGTGCCAGCAGCTTAGGCCAGCAAATGAACACTGAAGCTTTCTTT. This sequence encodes CASSLGQQMNTEAFF.

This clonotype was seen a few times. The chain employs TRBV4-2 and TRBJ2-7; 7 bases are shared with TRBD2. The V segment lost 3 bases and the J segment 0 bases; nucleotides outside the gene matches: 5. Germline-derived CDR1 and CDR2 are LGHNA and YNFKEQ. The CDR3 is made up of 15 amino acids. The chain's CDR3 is CASSQGGTNSYEQYF. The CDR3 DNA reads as TGTGCCAGCAGCCAGGGCGGGACTAACTCCTACGAGCAGTACTTC.

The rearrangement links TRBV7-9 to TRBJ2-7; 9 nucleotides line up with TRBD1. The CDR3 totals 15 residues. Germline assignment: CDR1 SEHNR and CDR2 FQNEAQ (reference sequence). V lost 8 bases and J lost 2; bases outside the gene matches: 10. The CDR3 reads CASDRFRQGAYEQYF. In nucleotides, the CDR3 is TGTGCCAGCGACCGTTTCAGACAGGGGGCCTACGAGCAGTACTTC.

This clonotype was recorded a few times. This CDR3 is CSARDMRDSAKNIQYF. CDR3 nucleotide sequence: TGCAGTGCTAGAGATATGCGAGACAGCGCCAAAAACATTCAGTACTTC. The V and J genes are TRBV20-1 and TRBJ2-4, with D maybe TRBD1 (5 bases). Between the trimmed V and J ends, which lost 0 bases and 1 base, there was a span of 13 bases. Germline CDR1 and CDR2: DFQATT and SNEGSKA (reference sequence). The CDR3 has 16 residues.

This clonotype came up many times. The CDR3 region is CASSSQGVSRFEQFF. The CDR3 nucleotides read TGCGCCAGCAGCTCACAGGGTGTTTCTCGTTTTGAGCAGTTCTTC. V usage is TRBV5-1 and J usage is TRBJ2-1, with D perhaps TRBD1 (6 bases). V lost 3 bases and J 9 bases, leaving 19 bases between the germline ends. Germline V gene data show CDR1 as SGHRS and CDR2 as YFSETQ. The CDR3 has 15 residues.

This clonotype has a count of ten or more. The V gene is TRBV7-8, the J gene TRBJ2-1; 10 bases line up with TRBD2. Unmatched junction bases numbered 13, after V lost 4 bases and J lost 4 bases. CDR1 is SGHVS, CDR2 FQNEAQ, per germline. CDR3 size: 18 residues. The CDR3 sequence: CASSYRGTSGARYNEQFF. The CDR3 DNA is TGTGCCAGCAGCTACAGGGGTACTAGCGGGGCCCGTTACAATGAGCAGTTCTTC.

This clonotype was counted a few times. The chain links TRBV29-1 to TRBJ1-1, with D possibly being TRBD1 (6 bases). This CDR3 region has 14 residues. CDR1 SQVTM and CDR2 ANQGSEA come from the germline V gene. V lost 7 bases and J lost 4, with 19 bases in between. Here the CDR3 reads CSAVYQGTGTEAFF. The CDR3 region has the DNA TGCAGCGCGGTCTATCAGGGGACGGGCACTGAAGCTTTCTTT.

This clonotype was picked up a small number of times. Here the CDR3 DNA reads TGTGCCAGCTCCACTAGCGGGAGTGTCTGGAATGAGCAGTTCTTC. It yields the protein CASSTSGSVWNEQFF. The genes are TRBV11-3 and TRBJ2-1; 11 nucleotides line up with TRBD2. V gave up 8 bases and J gave up 7 bases; unmatched junction bases: 10. The CDR3 extends over 15 amino acids. The V gene's germline CDR1 is SGHNT and CDR2 YENEEA.

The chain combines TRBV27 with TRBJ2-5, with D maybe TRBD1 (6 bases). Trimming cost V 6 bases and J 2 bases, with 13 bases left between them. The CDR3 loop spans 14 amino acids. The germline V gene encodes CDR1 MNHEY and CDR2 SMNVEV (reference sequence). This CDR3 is CASSHRDKQETQYF. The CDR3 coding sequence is TGTGCCAGCAGCCACCGGGACAAACAAGAGACCCAGTACTTC.